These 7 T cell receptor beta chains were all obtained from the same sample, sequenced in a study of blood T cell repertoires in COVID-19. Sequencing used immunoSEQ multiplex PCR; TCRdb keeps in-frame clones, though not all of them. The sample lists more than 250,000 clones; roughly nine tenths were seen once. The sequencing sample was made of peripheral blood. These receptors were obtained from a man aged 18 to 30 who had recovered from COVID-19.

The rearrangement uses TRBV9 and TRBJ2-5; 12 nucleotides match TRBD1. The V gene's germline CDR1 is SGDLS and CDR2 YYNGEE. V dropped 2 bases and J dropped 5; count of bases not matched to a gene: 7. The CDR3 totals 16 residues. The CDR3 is CASSVRGTGGAETQYF. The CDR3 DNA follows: TGTGCCAGCAGCGTCCGAGGGACAGGGGGCGCGGAGACCCAGTACTTC.

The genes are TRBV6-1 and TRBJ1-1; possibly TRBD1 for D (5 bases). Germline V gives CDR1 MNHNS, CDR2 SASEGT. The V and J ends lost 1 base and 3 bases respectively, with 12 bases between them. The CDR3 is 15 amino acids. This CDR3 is CASSEVGAMDTEAFF. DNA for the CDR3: TGTGCCAGCAGTGAAGTTGGGGCTATGGACACTGAAGCTTTCTTT.

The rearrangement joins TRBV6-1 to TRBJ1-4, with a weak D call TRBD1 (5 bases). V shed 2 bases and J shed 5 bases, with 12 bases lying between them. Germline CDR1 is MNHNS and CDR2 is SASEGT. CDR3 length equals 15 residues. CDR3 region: CASSEYGGSNEKLFF. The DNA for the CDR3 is TGTGCCAGCAGTGAATACGGGGGGTCAAATGAAAAACTGTTTTTT.

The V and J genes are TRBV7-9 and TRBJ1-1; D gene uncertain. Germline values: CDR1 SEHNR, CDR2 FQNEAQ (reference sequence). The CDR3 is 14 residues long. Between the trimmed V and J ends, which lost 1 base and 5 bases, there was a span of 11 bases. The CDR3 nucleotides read TGTGCCAGCAGCTTAGTGGTTCGGGGTACTGAAGCTTTCTTT. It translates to CASSLVVRGTEAFF.

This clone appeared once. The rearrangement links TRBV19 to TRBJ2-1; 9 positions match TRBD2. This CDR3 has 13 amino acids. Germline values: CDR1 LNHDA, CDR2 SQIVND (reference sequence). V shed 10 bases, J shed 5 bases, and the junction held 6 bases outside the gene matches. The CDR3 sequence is CATLSGGHNEQFF. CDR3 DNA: TGTGCCACCCTTAGCGGGGGCCACAATGAGCAGTTCTTC.

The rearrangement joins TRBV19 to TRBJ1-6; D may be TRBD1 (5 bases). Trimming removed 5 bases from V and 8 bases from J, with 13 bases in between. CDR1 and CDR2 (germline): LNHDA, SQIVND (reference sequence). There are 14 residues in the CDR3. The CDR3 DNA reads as TGTGCCAGTAGTCCAACAGGTCTTGATTCACCCCTCCACTTT. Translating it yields CASSPTGLDSPLHF.

CDR3 coding DNA: TGTGCCAGTAGCTTATCCAGGGTGGAGGAGACCCAGTACTTC. Translated, it gives CASSLSRVEETQYF. This chain joins TRBV19 and TRBJ2-5; perhaps TRBD1 as D (5 bases). Germline-derived CDR1 and CDR2 are LNHDA and SQIVND (reference sequence). V was cut by 6 bases and J by 5 bases, with 16 bases left in between. This CDR3 region has 14 residues.